The source of this T cell receptor beta chain is a study of blood T cell repertoires in COVID-19. Turning to the study itself: Both acute and convalescent COVID-19 samples were obtained from the United States, Italy and Spain. PBMCs, B-cell-depleted T cells, or T cells were the source of the cDNA or gDNA that made up the material.

Original processing methods: Amplifying reference gene primers gave estimates of nucleated cell counts. Only in-frame clones appear in the TCRdb table, and some are missing; sequencing was by immunoSEQ multiplex PCR. V and J calls and clone size are given by that table; D and trimming were obtained from the DNA. The data hold roughly 66,000 clones, with more than 90% observed a single time. This receptor was identified in a human donor with active COVID-19. The donor label of this sample is uncertain. The sequenced sample consisted of peripheral blood.

The CDR3: CASMRRRNTEAFF. In DNA, the CDR3 is TGTGCCAGCATGAGGAGAAGGAACACTGAAGCTTTCTTT. The rearrangement links TRBV6-5 to TRBJ1-1; D remains unclear. CDR3 length equals 13 residues. The germline V gene has CDR1 MNHEY and CDR2 SVGAGI. V was shortened by 7 bases and J by 1 base, with 10 bases between the two germline ends.